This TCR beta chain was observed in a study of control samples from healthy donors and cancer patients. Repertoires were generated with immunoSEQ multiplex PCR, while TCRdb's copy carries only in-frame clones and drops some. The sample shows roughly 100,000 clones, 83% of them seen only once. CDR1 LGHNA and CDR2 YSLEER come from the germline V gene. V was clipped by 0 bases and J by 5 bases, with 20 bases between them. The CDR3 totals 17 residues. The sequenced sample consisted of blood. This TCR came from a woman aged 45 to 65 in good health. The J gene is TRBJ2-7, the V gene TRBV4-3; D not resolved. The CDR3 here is CASSQDFGRRHFHEQYF. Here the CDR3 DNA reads TGCGCCAGCAGCCAAGATTTTGGTAGGAGACACTTCCACGAGCAGTACTTC.